The 14 T cell receptor beta chains below all came from one sample that was sequenced in a study of shared clonotypes between healthy human individuals. Generated by immunoSEQ multiplex PCR, the TCRdb table keeps only in-frame clones and is missing some. The repertoire has about 2.3 million clones, 80% to 95% of them found once; the top ten carry 0.37%. Sequencing used naive CD4+ T cells from PBMCs. Indicated subset: CD45RA+ positively selected. The receptors were gathered from a man between 18 and 35 years old in good health. Some clones in this sample may be carry-over from other donors' samples.

This chain links TRBV21-1 with TRBJ2-7; the D call of TRBD2 is as the table states it, not checked on the DNA. TRBV21-1 has pseudogene status. The CDR3 runs to 16 residues. In DNA, the CDR3 is TGTGCCAGCAGCAAAGTAGCTGAATTAAGCTCCTACGAGCAGTACTTC. Its protein is CASSKVAELSSYEQYF.

The chain links TRBV5-4 to TRBJ1-1; TRBD1 agrees at 9 bases. V trimming: 4 bases; J trimming: 6 bases; junction bases outside the gene matches: 4. This CDR3 region has 13 residues. Germline V gene sequence: CDR1 SGHNT, CDR2 YYREEE (reference sequence). DNA of the CDR3: TGTGCCAGCAGCCCCGGGACAGGGCCTGAAGCTTTCTTT. As protein: CASSPGTGPEAFF.

The rearrangement links TRBV15 to TRBJ2-7; 8 nucleotides match TRBD1. The CDR3 loop spans 12 amino acids. Germline-derived CDR1 and CDR2 are LNHNV and YYDKDF (reference sequence). V trimming: 8 bases; J trimming: 2 bases; junction bases outside the gene matches: 2. As DNA, the CDR3 is TGTGCCACCGGGACAGGACCCTACGAGCAGTACTTC. Translation gives CATGTGPYEQYF.

Here the CDR3 DNA reads TGTGCCAGCAGCTTAGGGACAGAGTCCTACGAGCAGTACTTC. Translating gives CASSLGTESYEQYF. The chain recombines TRBV7-9 with TRBJ2-7; possibly TRBD1 for D (6 bases). V gave up 1 base and J gave up 1 base, with 8 bases separating them. Per germline, CDR1 SEHNR and CDR2 FQNEAQ (reference sequence). The CDR3 is 14 amino acids.

The chain employs TRBV4-3 and TRBJ2-1; possible D gene TRBD2, 5 bases. This CDR3 has 17 residues. Germline loops: CDR1 LGHNA, CDR2 YSLEER. The V and J ends lost 4 bases and 4 bases respectively, with 20 bases between them. The CDR3 protein is CASSPYDWGEGYNEQFF. In DNA form, the CDR3 reads TGCGCCAGCAGCCCTTATGATTGGGGAGAGGGTTACAATGAGCAGTTCTTC.

The J gene is TRBJ1-5, the V gene TRBV7-3; D uncertain. Germline V CDR1 and CDR2: SGHTA, FQGTGA. Trimming stripped 0 bases from V and 1 base from J, with 4 bases between. CDR3 length equals 14 residues. The CDR3 loop reads CASSLTGSNQPQHF. The CDR3 nucleotides read TGTGCCAGCAGCTTAACAGGGAGCAATCAGCCCCAGCATTTT.

Only a few counts were recorded for this clone. The chain carries TRBV25-1 and TRBJ1-2, with a tentative D call TRBD1 (6 bases). CDR3 size: 13 residues. V was shortened by 5 bases and J by 8 bases, with 15 bases between the two germline ends. Germline-derived CDR1 and CDR2 are MGHDK and SYGVNS. CDR3 sequence reads: CASSSLQGGGYTF. As DNA, the CDR3 is TGTGCCAGCAGTTCCCTACAGGGCGGCGGCTACACCTTC.

The chain has TRBV5-4 and TRBJ1-2, with 10 bases fitting TRBD1. Germline V gene data show CDR1 as SGHNT and CDR2 as YYREEE (reference sequence). The CDR3 loop spans 14 amino acids. V shed 0 bases and J 8 bases; nucleotides not matched to a gene: 4. CDR3 region: CASSLGQGAQGYTF. CDR3 DNA: TGTGCCAGCAGCTTGGGACAGGGGGCGCAAGGCTACACCTTC.

This clone was recorded only once. Additional DNA sequences in this sample encode the identical CDR3. The chain combines TRBV5-1 with TRBJ2-7; 8 nucleotides line up with TRBD2. Germline V lookup: CDR1 SGHRS, CDR2 YFSETQ. J lost 1 base, V lost 1 base, and 1 base had no gene match. The CDR3 spans 14 residues. CDR3: CASSLTSGSYEQYF. DNA of the CDR3: TGCGCCAGCAGCTTGACTAGCGGATCCTACGAGCAGTACTTC.

This rearrangement joins TRBV30 to TRBJ2-5; D remains unclear. Matching the DNA end better, TRBJ2-7 makes the J call doubtful. The CDR3 has 12 amino acids. Germline CDR1 and CDR2: GTSNPN and SVGIG (reference sequence). The DNA of the CDR3 is TGTGCCTGGAGTGAGACCAGCAACGAGCAGTACTTC. This translates into CAWSETSNEQYF.

This chain connects TRBV18 to TRBJ1-3; 10 bases are shared with TRBD1. The germline CDR1 and CDR2 sequences are KGHSH and LQKENI. This CDR3 has 17 amino acids. V was clipped by 6 bases and J by 2 bases; unmatched bases: 10. The CDR3 here is CASSPPGQGLTGNTIYF. DNA of the CDR3: TGTGCCAGCTCTCCGCCGGGACAGGGGTTAACTGGAAACACCATATATTTT. The full variable domain, completed using reference TRBV18 and TRBJ1-3, is NAGVMQNPRHLVRRRGQEARLRCSPMKGHSHVYWYRQLPEEGLKFMVYLQKENIIDESGMPKERFSAEFPKEGPSILRIQQVVRGDSAAYFCASSPPGQGLTGNTIYFGEGSWLTVV.

The rearrangement links TRBV19 to TRBJ1-2, with D maybe TRBD1 (6 bases). V lost 3 bases and J 6 bases, leaving 14 bases between the germline ends. The CDR3 runs 14 residues. The germline V gene encodes CDR1 LNHDA and CDR2 SQIVND (reference sequence). The CDR3 DNA reads TGTGCCAGTAGTATCCAGGGCAGGGGCCATGGCTACACCTTC. It yields the protein CASSIQGRGHGYTF.

V gene TRBV25-1 combines with J gene TRBJ1-6; maybe TRBD1 (6 bases). This CDR3 comprises 14 residues. V gave up 3 bases and J gave up 14 bases, with 17 bases separating them. Germline V CDR1 and CDR2: MGHDK, SYGVNS. The CDR3 DNA is TGTGCCAGCAGTGATTCGGGGGCCGGAGGAGCCCTCCACTTT. Its protein is CASSDSGAGGALHF.

This chain joins TRBV9 and TRBJ2-1, with 9 bases aligning to TRBD2. The CDR3 runs to 15 residues. Germline V gene data show CDR1 as SGDLS and CDR2 as YYNGEE. Losses at the gene ends were 0 bases for V and 8 bases for J; bases not matched to a gene: 6. DNA for the CDR3: TGTGCCAGCAGCGTAGATCTAGCGGGATGGGATGAGCAGTTCTTC. As protein: CASSVDLAGWDEQFF.